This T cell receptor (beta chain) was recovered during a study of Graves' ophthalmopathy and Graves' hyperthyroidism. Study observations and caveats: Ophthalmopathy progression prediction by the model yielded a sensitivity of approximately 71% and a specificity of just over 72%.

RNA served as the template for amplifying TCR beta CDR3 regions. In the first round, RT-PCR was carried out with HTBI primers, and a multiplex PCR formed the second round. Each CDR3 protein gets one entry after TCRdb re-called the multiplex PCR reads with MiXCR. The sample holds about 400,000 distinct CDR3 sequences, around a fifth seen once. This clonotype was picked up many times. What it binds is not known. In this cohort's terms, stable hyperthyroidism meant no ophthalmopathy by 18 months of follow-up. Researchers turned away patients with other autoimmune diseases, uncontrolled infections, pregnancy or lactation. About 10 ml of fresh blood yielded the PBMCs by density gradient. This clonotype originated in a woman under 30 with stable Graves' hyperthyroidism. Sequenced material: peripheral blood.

The CDR3 loop reads CSVGQRMNTEAFF. CDR3 nucleotide sequence: TGCAGCGTTGGACAGAGAATGAACACTGAAGCTTTCTTT. The chain carries TRBV29-1 and TRBJ1-1, with a weak D call TRBD1 (5 bases). Between the trimmed V and J ends, which lost 4 bases and 0 bases, there was a span of 9 bases. The CDR3 is 13 amino acids. From germline, CDR1 is SQVTM and CDR2 ANQGSEA.